The 32 T cell receptor delta chains below come from one sample, sequenced in a study of gamma-delta chains in newborns, infants, children. With CATT, TCRdb re-called clones from the reads. The data contain roughly 5,000 delta-chain clones, 3.9% of them singletons. The sequencing sample was made of blood. All receptors derive from a child who was a newborn, infant or young child, either healthy, febrile or measles-vaccinated (not recorded which).

This clone was counted only a few times. A much bigger clone sits one base away, suggesting this may be a read error. The chain combines TRDV1 with TRDJ1; 9 bases are a match to TRDD2. The germline CDR1 and CDR2 sequences are TSWWSYY and QGS. The CDR3 sequence is 21 residues long. The junction had 20 bases not matched to a gene; V was cut back by 3 bases and J by 0 bases. DNA of the CDR3: TGTGCTCTTGGGGACGTCCTTCCTACGAGGCTGGGGGTCGTGTACACCGATAAACTCATCTTT. Its protein product is CALGDVLPTRLGVVYTDKLIF.

This clone showed up just a few times. V is TRDV3 and J is TRDJ1; TRDD3 aligns across 9 bases. CDR1 is TVYSNPD and CDR2 is GDNSRS in the germline V gene (reference sequence). Unmatched junction bases numbered 15, after V lost 4 bases and J lost 6 bases. CDR3 length equals 15 residues. This CDR3 is CASAFRGYADNKLIF. DNA for the CDR3: TGTGCCTCGGCCTTCCGGGGATACGCGGACAATAAACTCATCTTT.

This clone was seen more than once but under ten times. This may arise from a read error, as a much more abundant clone is one base away. Other DNA sequences from this sample encode an identical CDR3 as well. The chain carries TRDV1 and TRDJ1; 10 bases fit TRDD3. Germline trimming cut 1 base from V and 2 bases from J; bases unmatched to any gene: 16. The germline CDR1 and CDR2 sequences are TSWWSYY and QGS. The CDR3 is 20 residues long. In nucleotides, the CDR3 is TGTGCTCTTGGGGAACGGATCCTTCGCTATTCTGGGGGATATACCGATAAACTCATCTTT. Amino acids: CALGERILRYSGGYTDKLIF.

By share, this clone ranks as medium-sized (0.01 to 0.1%). This same CDR3 is encoded by further DNA sequences in the sample. The CDR3, as DNA: TGTGCTCTTGGGGAACTGGACCTTGTACTGGGGGATATGACCTGGGACACCCGACAGATGTTTTTC. Its translation: CALGELDLVLGDMTWDTRQMFF. This rearrangement joins TRDV1 to TRDJ3, with 11 positions matching TRDD3. Germline lookup yields CDR1 TSWWSYY and CDR2 QGS. Trimming cost V 0 bases and J 2 bases; bases outside gene matches: 12. The CDR3 loop spans 22 amino acids.

Comment on this clone: TCRdb's protein for this DNA is that of a much larger clone and differs from the translation at residue 7, likely a read error; the protein shown is the DNA translation. Here the CDR3 reads CAASANILGDPTAQLFF. In DNA, the CDR3 is TGTGCAGCAAGCGCGAATATACTGGGGGATCCGACAGCACAACTCTTCTTT. The gene calls are TRAV29/DV5 and TRDJ2; 10 bases line up with TRDD3. Germline CDR1 reads NSMFDY; CDR2 reads ISSIKDK. The trim removed 0 bases at V and 4 bases at J, leaving 9 bases unmatched. This CDR3 region has 17 residues.

This clone was detected only a few times. The protein TCRdb lists belongs to a much larger clone and differs from this DNA's translation at residue 12, which points to a read error; the protein shown is made from the DNA. V gene TRDV2 combines with J gene TRDJ1, with 11 bases aligning to TRDD3. Germline-derived CDR1 and CDR2 are GEAIGNYY and EKD. This CDR3 is built from 15 residues. CDR3 coding DNA: TGTGCCTGTGACACTGGGGGATACGCCGCCGATGAACTCATCTTT. Residues: CACDTGGYAADELIF.

This clone was observed a few times. A much larger clone differs from this one at a single base, so this may be a read error. Different DNA sequences within this sample yield the same CDR3. The chain has TRDV3 and TRDJ1; the match to TRDD3 covers 10 bases. The CDR3 sequence is 13 residues long. CDR1 and CDR2 from the germline V gene are TVYSNPD and GDNSRS (reference sequence). The junction had 10 bases not matched to a gene; V was cut back by 5 bases and J by 7 bases. The CDR3 loop reads CALRTGGSGKLIF. The CDR3 DNA reads TGTGCCCTACGTACTGGGGGATCGGGTAAACTCATCTTT.

This clone has just a few counts. Translating this DNA gives a protein that differs at residue 13 from the TCRdb one, which belongs to a much larger clone; a read error is likely, and the protein shown is this translation. The gene calls are TRDV3 and TRDJ3, with 11 bases that match TRDD3. CDR1 and CDR2 from the germline V gene are TVYSNPD and GDNSRS (reference sequence). The CDR3 is 18 amino acids. CDR3 protein: CAFGGGYGSSWDARQMFF. Written as DNA, the CDR3 is TGTGCCTTTGGTGGGGGATACGGCAGCTCCTGGGACGCCCGACAGATGTTTTTC.

Only a few counts were recorded for this clone. This may arise from a read error, as a much more abundant clone is one base away. The sample has other DNA sequences that encode this CDR3 too. This sequence joins TRDV2 and TRDJ3; 13 bases align to TRDD3. CDR1 and CDR2 (germline): GEAIGNYY, EKD. The CDR3 consists of 21 residues. CDR3 protein: CACDKKYWGIRPAWDTRQMFF. The CDR3, as DNA: TGTGCCTGTGACAAAAAATACTGGGGGATACGCCCAGCCTGGGACACCCGACAGATGTTCTTC.

This clone turned up a few times. TCRdb shows a much larger clone's protein in place of this DNA's translation, and the two differ at residue 4, likely through a read error; the protein shown is translated from the DNA. The V call is TRDV3, the J call TRDJ1; tentative D call: TRDD3 (7 bases). Germline V lookup: CDR1 TVYSNPD, CDR2 GDNSRS (reference sequence). The CDR3 runs to 19 residues. Between the trimmed V and J ends, which lost 3 bases and 6 bases, there was a span of 35 bases. The CDR3 region is CALGGPPTGTGDPNHKLIF. In DNA form, the CDR3 reads TGTGCCTTGGGAGGTCCTCCTACGGGTACTGGGGACCCCAACCATAAACTCATCTTT.

As for this clone: This may arise from a read error, as a much more abundant clone is one base away. The chain has TRDV1 and TRDJ1; 9 positions agree with TRDD3. CDR1 is TSWWSYY, CDR2 QGS, per germline. Unmatched junction bases numbered 25, after V lost 5 bases and J lost 0 bases. CDR3 size: 22 residues. CDR3 DNA sequence: TGTGCTCTTGGGAAAAAATCCTCTCCTAGGGGGATACTCCAACCGTACACCGATAAACTCATCTTT. Translating it yields CALGKKSSPRGILQPYTDKLIF.

A remark on this clone: TCRdb records a much larger clone's protein for this DNA, with a difference at residue 5 that likely arises from a read error; the protein given is the translation of the DNA. The V call is TRDV2, the J call TRDJ3; unclear D gene. The CDR3 consists of 18 residues. V lost 2 bases, J lost 0 bases, and 13 bases lay in between. Germline-derived CDR1 and CDR2 are GEAIGNYY and EKD. DNA of the CDR3: TGTGCCTGTGACAGAAGGGGTAAAAGCTCCTGGGACACCCGACAGATGTTTTTC. Translating it yields CACDRRGKSSWDTRQMFF.

About this clone: This sequence may be a read error, since a much larger clone differs from it by one base. This rearrangement joins TRDV1 to TRDJ1; the match to TRDD3 covers 11 bases. CDR1 and CDR2 from the germline V gene are TSWWSYY and QGS. CDR3 length: 21 amino acids. Losses at the gene ends were 0 bases for V and 2 bases for J; bases not matched to a gene: 17. CDR3 loop: CALGELLPYWGINDLTDKLIF. As DNA, the CDR3 is TGTGCTCTTGGGGAACTGCTACCCTACTGGGGGATAAATGACCTAACCGATAAACTCATCTTT.

Concerning this clone itself: The amino acid sequence in TCRdb belongs to a much larger clone and departs from this DNA's translation at residue 4, likely a sequencing read error; the sequence shown is translated from the DNA. The J gene is TRDJ2, the V gene TRDV1; 10 bases fit TRDD3. Per germline, CDR1 TSWWSYY and CDR2 QGS. The CDR3 has 20 residues. CDR3 region: CALVERGRVITGGSAAQLFF. In DNA, the CDR3 is TGTGCTCTTGTGGAACGGGGGAGGGTAATTACTGGGGGATCTGCAGCACAACTCTTCTTT.

This clone has more than one count but fewer than ten. The listed TCRdb protein conflicts with the DNA translation at residue 3, and the protein shown is translated directly from the DNA. V is TRDV1 and J is TRDJ2; 13 bases agree with TRDD3. The CDR3 runs to 18 residues. Germline values: CDR1 TSWWSYY, CDR2 QGS. CDR3 protein: CAHGFHWGIRSLAAQLFF. In DNA, the CDR3 is TGTGCTCATGGGTTTCACTGGGGGATACGCTCTTTGGCAGCACAACTCTTCTTT.

This clone has just a few counts. This may stem from a read error, because a much larger clone lies one nucleotide away. The sample contains more than one DNA sequence encoding this CDR3. The gene calls are TRDV1 and TRDJ1, with D unclear. The V end was cut by 0 bases, the J end by 0 bases, with 14 bases between. From germline, CDR1 is TSWWSYY and CDR2 QGS. The CDR3 is made up of 17 amino acids. CDR3 in amino acids: CALGELGYAPYTDKLIF. The CDR3 nucleotides are TGTGCTCTTGGGGAACTGGGGTACGCCCCGTACACCGATAAACTCATCTTT.

This rearrangement joins TRDV2 to TRDJ3; the match to TRDD3 covers 9 bases. Germline CDR1 GEAIGNYY, CDR2 EKD. This CDR3 contains 19 residues. Germline trimming cut 4 bases from V and 1 base from J; bases unmatched to any gene: 10. CDR3 sequence (DNA): TGTGCCTGTGAGACCGTGGACTGGGGGAGTTCCTGGGACACCCGACAGATGTTTTTC. Residues: CACETVDWGSSWDTRQMFF.

Notes on this clone: Only one base separates this from a far larger clonotype, so it likely reflects a read error. Other DNA variants within this sample encode the same CDR3. V is TRDV2 and J is TRDJ3, with a weak D call TRDD3 (6 bases). CDR3 length equals 22 residues. V was shortened by 0 bases and J by 0 bases, with 23 bases between the two germline ends. Per the germline V gene, CDR1 is GEAIGNYY and CDR2 is EKD. CDR3 protein: CACDTGSHGGRLYSWDTRQMFF. CDR3 coding DNA: TGTGCCTGTGACACCGGGTCGCATGGGGGGAGACTTTACTCCTGGGACACCCGACAGATGTTTTTC.

This clone was seen a handful of times. TCRdb has a much larger clone's protein, which differs at residue 10 from the translation of this DNA, likely because of a read error; what is shown is the protein translated from the DNA. This chain connects TRDV1 to TRDJ1; maybe TRDD3 (5 bases). Germline V gives CDR1 TSWWSYY, CDR2 QGS. The CDR3 is made up of 17 amino acids. The V and J ends lost 2 bases and 0 bases respectively, with 16 bases between them. The CDR3 region is CALGEGIDAFYTDKLIF. CDR3 bases: TGTGCTCTTGGGGAAGGGATTGATGCCTTTTACACCGATAAACTCATCTTT.

Of note for this clone: A much larger clone differs by one base, so this may be a read error. This sample includes further DNA sequences coding for the same CDR3. The chain combines TRDV1 with TRDJ1; 10 positions agree with TRDD3. The length of the CDR3 is 19 residues. Germline V gene lookup returns CDR1 TSWWSYY and CDR2 QGS. The junction had 14 bases not matched to a gene; V was cut back by 4 bases and J by 0 bases. For the CDR3, the DNA is TGTGCTCTTGGGGGCCCTCCTACCGGGGGATACGAGTACACCGATAAACTCATCTTT. This gives the protein CALGGPPTGGYEYTDKLIF.

A word on this clone: TCRdb assigns this DNA the protein of a much larger clone, which departs from its translation at residue 9; this likely reflects a read error, and the protein shown comes from translating the DNA. V is TRDV1 and J is TRDJ2; possibly TRDD2 for D (9 bases). The CDR3 is 18 residues long. The V and J ends lost 4 bases and 7 bases respectively, with 25 bases between them. Germline-derived CDR1 and CDR2 are TSWWSYY and QGS. The CDR3: CALGAPFLQDTGGAQLFF. The CDR3 bases are TGTGCTCTTGGGGCTCCCTTCCTACAGGACACTGGGGGAGCACAACTCTTCTTT.

This clone has just a few counts. A far larger clone lies a single base away; this is likely a read error. At the DNA level, this CDR3 is encoded by other sequences in the same sample as well. This chain uses TRDV2 with TRDJ2, with 13 bases fitting TRDD3. CDR1 and CDR2 from the germline V gene are GEAIGNYY and EKD. The CDR3 runs to 16 residues. Here the CDR3 DNA reads TGTGCCTGTGACGTACTGGGGGATACGCGGACAGCGCAACTCTTCTTT. Amino acid sequence: CACDVLGDTRTAQLFF.

V gene TRDV1 combines with J gene TRDJ1; a possible D gene is TRDD2 (5 bases). The CDR3 has 14 amino acids. The germline V gene has CDR1 TSWWSYY and CDR2 QGS. The V end lost 0 bases, the J end lost 5 bases, and 10 bases lay between the germline ends. The CDR3 is CALGELFPRDKLIF. The CDR3, as DNA: TGTGCTCTTGGGGAACTCTTCCCCCGGGATAAACTCATCTTT.

This clone showed up just a few times. This is likely an artifact of a read error, given a far larger clone one base away. V usage is TRDV2 and J usage is TRDJ2; perhaps TRDD3 as D (6 bases). Germline loops: CDR1 GEAIGNYY, CDR2 EKD. This CDR3 is built from 15 residues. CDR3 in DNA: TGTGCCTGTGACGGGAGGGGGAGCACAACAGCACAACCCTTCTTT. This encodes CACDGRGSTTAQPFF.

Turning to this clone: Being one base from a much bigger clone, this may be a read error. The identical CDR3 is also encoded by other nucleotide sequences in the sample. V usage is TRDV1 and J usage is TRDJ1; 12 bases fit TRDD3. V gave up 0 bases and J gave up 2 bases; unmatched junction bases: 10. The CDR3 length is 19 residues. Germline V lookup: CDR1 TSWWSYY, CDR2 QGS. In DNA form, the CDR3 reads TGTGCTCTTGGGGAACTCAAGGTCTGGGGGATACGCGGGACCGATAAACTCATCTTT. It yields the protein CALGELKVWGIRGTDKLIF.

The sample holds a few counts of this clone. A far larger clone is a single base away, which makes a read error likely. The V call is TRDV1, the J call TRDJ1, with TRDD3 identical over 12 bases. In germline, CDR1 is TSWWSYY, CDR2 QGS. Trimming removed 4 bases from V and 0 bases from J; junction bases left unmatched: 24. The CDR3 runs 23 residues. The CDR3: CALGVHLPTAYWGILPDTDKLIF. The CDR3 nucleotides read TGTGCTCTTGGGGTTCACCTTCCTACTGCGTACTGGGGGATACTACCGGACACCGATAAACTCATCTTT.

Notes on this clone: A read error may explain this, as a much larger clone is one base away. This same CDR3 is encoded by further DNA sequences in the sample. In nucleotides, the CDR3 is TGTGCTCTTGGGGAAGTACTGGGGGATTTCTCCTGGGACACCCGACAGATGTTTTTC. The encoded protein is CALGEVLGDFSWDTRQMFF. J is TRDJ3 and V is TRDV1; 10 bases match TRDD3. Germline values: CDR1 TSWWSYY, CDR2 QGS. There are 19 residues in the CDR3. V gave up 2 bases and J gave up 0 bases; unmatched junction bases: 4.

Worth noting for this clone: A far more abundant clone sits one base away, making this likely a read error. The chain combines TRDV1 with TRDJ2; 12 bases match TRDD3. CDR3 length: 22 amino acids. CDR1 is TSWWSYY, CDR2 QGS, per germline. Unmatched junction bases numbered 22, after V lost 1 base and J lost 7 bases. Here the CDR3 reads CALGEHWPSPVLGDTPRAQLFF. CDR3 nucleotide sequence: TGTGCTCTTGGGGAACATTGGCCTTCCCCGGTACTGGGGGATACCCCGAGAGCACAACTCTTCTTT.

Points on this clone: One end of the junction fails to match germline, which may point to a read error. The chain has TRDV3 and TRDJ1; D call uncertain. In germline, CDR1 is TVYSNPD, CDR2 GDNSRS (reference sequence). The CDR3 length is 12 residues. The CDR3 region is CASVRASGKPIF. The DNA of the CDR3 is TGTGCCTCCGTTAGGGCTAGCGGTAAACCCATCTTT.

This clone is judged medium-sized. The chain joins TRDV1 to TRDJ1; 9 bases agree with TRDD2. Germline V gene sequence: CDR1 TSWWSYY, CDR2 QGS. The CDR3 covers 22 residues. The J segment lost 1 base and the V segment lost 2 bases, leaving 23 bases of the junction unmatched. DNA for the CDR3: TGTGCTCTTGGGGAATGGGGTCCTTCCTACGAAGGGGTCCAGGTATGCACCGATAAACTCATCTTT. The encoded protein is CALGEWGPSYEGVQVCTDKLIF.

This clone appeared a few times. TCRdb records a much larger clone's protein for this DNA, with a difference at residue 9 that likely arises from a read error; the protein given is the translation of the DNA. V and J are TRDV2 and TRDJ1, with 10 nucleotides matching TRDD3. The CDR3 has 17 amino acids. Germline lookup yields CDR1 GEAIGNYY and CDR2 EKD. Germline trimming cut 1 base from V and 1 base from J; bases unmatched to any gene: 8. As DNA, the CDR3 is TGTGCCTGTGACACTGGGGGATACATAACCCGCACCGATAAACTCATCTTT. It is translated as CACDTGGYITRTDKLIF.

There are a few counts of this clone. TCRdb assigns this DNA the protein of a much larger clone, which departs from its translation at residue 12; this likely reflects a read error, and the protein shown comes from translating the DNA. V usage is TRDV2 and J usage is TRDJ1, with 7 bases aligning to TRDD3. The CDR3 has 15 amino acids. Looked up from germline, CDR1 is GEAIGNYY and CDR2 is EKD. The CDR3 spells CACDTGGWYTDNLIF. The CDR3 coding sequence is TGTGCCTGTGACACCGGGGGATGGTACACCGATAACCTCATCTTT.